Listed below are T cell receptor beta chains from one sample, sequenced in a study of cytomegalovirus exposure and HLA in healthy donors. TCRdb keeps only in-frame clones here, not all; method: immunoSEQ multiplex PCR. The data show about 120,000 clones, 65% to 80% seen once. The sequencing sample was made of PBMCs. The receptors shown here come from a man aged 55-75 years in good health and CMV-seropositive. The CDR3 runs from the conserved cysteine through the conserved F or W. A D gene is named only where the DNA matches it firmly.

j_call,v_call,d_call,cdr3_aa
TRBJ1-2,TRBV27,TRBD1,CASSFMAGGNYGYTF
TRBJ1-2,TRBV28,.,CASSLLQPNYGYTF
TRBJ2-3,TRBV7-6,TRBD2,CASSPRASGRVDTQYF
TRBJ2-5,TRBV5-4,TRBD2,CASSLGLAASRRETQYF
TRBJ2-3,TRBV5-6,.,CASSLGDSADTQYF
TRBJ2-1,TRBV7-9,TRBD2,CASSENEGGRNYNEQFF
TRBJ2-1,TRBV7-2,TRBD2,CASSPLSGGRIEQFF
TRBJ1-5,TRBV18,.,CASSPGPTGTLSNQPQHF
TRBJ2-7,TRBV28,TRBD1,CASSLLRDRVDEQYF
TRBJ2-3,TRBV5-1,TRBD2,CASSLRQREIRDTQYF
TRBJ1-1,TRBV23-1,TRBD1,CASSQGTEWTDLNTEAFF
TRBJ1-3,TRBV4-2,TRBD1,CASSPGTGGPWGGNTIYF
TRBJ1-2,TRBV4-2,TRBD1,CASSQASGTGNYGYTF
TRBJ1-3,TRBV4-1,.,CASSQDGWSSGNTIYF
TRBJ2-1,TRBV12-5,.,CASGLGQGYNEQFF
.,TRBV12-5,TRBD1,CASGWSTGGYEQYF
TRBJ1-5,TRBV7-9,.,CASTGTGSNQPQHF
TRBJ2-1,TRBV13,.,CASSLGRRYEQFF
TRBJ1-1,TRBV6-1,TRBD1,CASSEPGQGSGAFF
TRBJ2-3,TRBV9,TRBD1,CASSRQGARTDTQYF
TRBJ2-5,TRBV5-6,TRBD1,CASRSFRDRRETQYF
TRBJ1-1,TRBV7-2,.,CASSYSSLNTEAFF
TRBJ1-1,TRBV7-6,.,CASSSNPGTPNTEAFF
TRBJ1-3,TRBV13,TRBD1,CASSLNRGRGNTIYF
TRBJ1-2,TRBV7-2,.,CASSLPLQMNYGYTF
TRBJ2-7,TRBV10-3,.,CAISESEGKQYF
TRBJ1-4,TRBV6-5,.,CASSYPGDANEKLFF
TRBJ2-5,TRBV5-1,.,CASSSLSGSQETQYF
TRBJ2-5,TRBV4-1,TRBD2,CASSQDRSRLAGKETQYF
TRBJ1-5,TRBV28,.,CASSLGGSNQPQHF
TRBJ2-1,TRBV5-1,TRBD2,CASSPLAGAHNEQFF
TRBJ2-7,TRBV2,TRBD1,CASSELDRVLQYF
TRBJ2-3,TRBV5-1,TRBD2,CASSLEGRGASTDTQYF
TRBJ2-1,TRBV5-1,TRBD2,CASSLDEGGPWNEQFF
TRBJ2-7,TRBV12-5,TRBD2,CASGLVNLGAGHHEQYF
TRBJ2-3,TRBV7-3,TRBD1,CASSPGQGTDTQYF
TRBJ2-1,TRBV11-2,TRBD2,CASSLRLAGYNEQFF
TRBJ2-3,TRBV27,.,CASSLLGAGDTQYF
TRBJ1-1,TRBV7-9,.,CASSSQTGPEAFF
TRBJ1-1,TRBV27,TRBD1,CASRQPDRGRAFF
TRBJ1-3,TRBV28,.,CASSEGYRNTIYF
TRBJ1-4,TRBV28,.,CASSPRPGGEKLFF
TRBJ2-6,TRBV7-3,TRBD1,CASSSRTGGTGANVLTF
TRBJ1-4,TRBV11-2,.,CASSLLRGTEKLFF
TRBJ2-5,TRBV6-1,.,CASRSRAWWQETQYF
TRBJ2-1,TRBV2,TRBD2,CASSGQREGKNEQFF
TRBJ1-5,TRBV18,TRBD1,CASSPIGTGGDQPQHF
TRBJ2-7,TRBV9,TRBD2,CASSVDGLAGKNYEQYF
TRBJ2-7,TRBV10-3,TRBD1,CAISERDRGPYEQYF
TRBJ2-6,TRBV28,TRBD1,CASSFPPPRQGFSGANVLTF